A selection of T cell receptor beta chains follows, all from one sample in a study of T cell responses to AZD1222 COVID-19 vaccine. Sequencing used immunoSEQ multiplex PCR; TCRdb keeps in-frame clones, though not all of them. The data hold approximately 150,000 clones, with roughly 90% observed a single time. The input for sequencing was peripheral blood, taken on day 0 of AZD1222 vaccination. The receptors shown here come from an adult in good health. Both conserved end residues are part of each CDR3. The order of the fields is V gene, J gene, clone size, D gene, CDR3 DNA, CDR3 protein. D genes are given only for firm matches. Part of the rows lack a size; the others show once, few, many or a class for expanded clones.

>TRBV11-1|TRBJ2-5|.|.
TGTGCCAGCAGCTTAGCGCTGGGAATGATAAAAGAGACCCAGTACTTC
CASSLALGMIKETQYF
>TRBV7-2|TRBJ2-3|.|.
TGTGCCAGCAGTACCGGGACCACAGATACGCAGTATTTT
CASSTGTTDTQYF
>TRBV5-8|TRBJ1-5|.|.
TGTGCCAGCAGCTCCGGACACCGCAATCAGCCCCAGCATTTT
CASSSGHRNQPQHF
>TRBV19|TRBJ1-1|.|.
TGTGCCAGTAGTGGGCCGACAGTAAACACTGAAGCTTTCTTT
CASSGPTVNTEAFF
>TRBV9|TRBJ1-1|few|TRBD1
TGTGCCAGCAGCGTAGGGACAGGGGGGTCTGAAGCTTTCTTT
CASSVGTGGSEAFF
>TRBV27|TRBJ2-7|.|TRBD2
TGTGTGGCGAGGGCTAGCGGGAGGTCCTACGAGCAGTACTTC
CVARASGRSYEQYF
>TRBV5-4|TRBJ2-2|.|.
TGTGCCAGCAGCCCGGGTGGGGGCTTCACCGGGGAGCTGTTTTTT
CASSPGGGFTGELFF
>TRBV27|TRBJ2-3|few|.
TGTGCCAGCAGTTTAACCTTCCTAGATACGCAGTATTTT
CASSLTFLDTQYF
>TRBV20-1|TRBJ2-5|.|.
TGCAGTGCTAGTAGCGCGGGAAGGTTGGAGACCCAGTACTTC
CSASSAGRLETQYF
>TRBV18|TRBJ1-2|.|TRBD1
TGTGCCAGCTCACCCGACAGGGATTATGGCTACACCTTC
CASSPDRDYGYTF
>TRBV6-5|TRBJ2-6|once|.
TGTGCCAGCAGTAGGGGGGAGTCCGGGGCCAACGTCCTGACTTTC
CASSRGESGANVLTF
>TRBV28|TRBJ2-2|.|TRBD2
TGTGCCAGCAGTGCTAGCCGGACTTGGGCGGGAGGTACCGGGGAGCTGTTTTTT
CASSASRTWAGGTGELFF
>TRBV9|TRBJ2-5|.|TRBD2
TGTGCCAGCAGCGTTGGCGGGAGGGCCTACGAGACCCAGTACTTC
CASSVGGRAYETQYF
>TRBV6-5|TRBJ2-3|.|.
TGTGCCACCTCACGGGGGAGCACAGATACGCAGTATTTT
CATSRGSTDTQYF
>TRBV21-1|TRBJ1-1|.|.
TGTGCCAGCAGCATTACGGCTATGAACACTGAAGCTTTCTTT
CASSITAMNTEAFF
>TRBV11-2|TRBJ1-1|.|.
TGTGCCAGCAGCAGGACGGTGAACACTGAAGCTTTCTTT
CASSRTVNTEAFF
>TRBV10-3|TRBJ2-2|.|TRBD1
TGTGCCATCAAGGGGACAGATCCCGGGGAGCTGTTTTTT
CAIKGTDPGELFF
>TRBV7-9|TRBJ2-7|few|.
TGTGCCAGCAGCTTAGCGGACCCCTACGAGCAGTACTTC
CASSLADPYEQYF
>TRBV5-1|TRBJ2-5|.|.
TGCGCCAGCAGCTTGGGGCCAGGTACATCCGAGACCCAGTACTTC
CASSLGPGTSETQYF
>TRBV5-1|TRBJ2-3|.|TRBD1
TGCGCCAGCAGCCTCGGGACAGGCAGAGGAGATACGCAGTATTTT
CASSLGTGRGDTQYF
>TRBV4-3|TRBJ1-2|.|.
TGCGCCAGCAGCCAAGAGTGGCAGGCCCTCGGGGGAGGAGGCTACACCTTC
CASSQEWQALGGGGYTF